This T cell receptor (beta chain) appears in the sequencing data of a study of cytomegalovirus exposure and HLA in healthy donors. Study-level background: Some 180 million T cells yielded more than 90 million unique TCR beta sequences in earlier analysis.

Both 60 Vbeta primers and 13 Jbeta primers went into the PCR. Sequencing used immunoSEQ multiplex PCR; TCRdb keeps in-frame clones, though not all of them. The sample yields about 190,000 clones, under 80% seen once. There are a few counts of this clone. Its matching antigen is unknown. Germline V CDR1 and CDR2: SGHAT, FQNNGV. The CDR3 sequence is 14 residues long. Trimming stripped 6 bases from V and 5 bases from J, with 16 bases between. Study-wide results and caveats: Some V segments (TRBV6-2 and TRBV6-3 among them) were excluded as indistinguishable.

This receptor was taken from a man between 25 and 39 years old in good health and CMV-seropositive. The sequenced sample consisted of PBMCs. The chain combines TRBV11-2 with TRBJ2-5; D possibly corresponds to TRBD1 (5 bases). The CDR3 sequence: CASRSSGFTETQYF. CDR3 sequence (DNA): TGTGCCAGCAGATCCTCAGGGTTCACGGAGACCCAGTACTTC.